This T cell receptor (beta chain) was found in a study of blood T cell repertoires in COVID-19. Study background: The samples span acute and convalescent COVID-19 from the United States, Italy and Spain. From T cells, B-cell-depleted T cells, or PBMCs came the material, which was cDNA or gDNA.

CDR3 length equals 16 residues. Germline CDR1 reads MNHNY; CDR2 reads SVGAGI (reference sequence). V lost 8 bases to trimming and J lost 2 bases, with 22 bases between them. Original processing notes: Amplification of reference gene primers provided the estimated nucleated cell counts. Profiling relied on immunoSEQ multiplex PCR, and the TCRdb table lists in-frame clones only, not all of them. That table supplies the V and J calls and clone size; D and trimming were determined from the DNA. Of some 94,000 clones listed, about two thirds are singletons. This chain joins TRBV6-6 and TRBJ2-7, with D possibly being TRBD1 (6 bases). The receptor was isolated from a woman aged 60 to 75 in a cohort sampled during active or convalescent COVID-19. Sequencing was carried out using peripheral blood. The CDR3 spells CASGKEQGALTYEQYF. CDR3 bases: TGTGCCAGCGGAAAAGAACAGGGCGCCCTTACCTACGAGCAGTACTTC.